This T cell receptor (beta chain) was recorded in a study of blood T cell repertoires in COVID-19. Study background: Sources were T cells, B-cell-depleted T cells, or PBMCs; the material itself was cDNA or gDNA.

Looked up from germline, CDR1 is SGHVS and CDR2 is FQNEAQ. CDR3 length: 14 amino acids. Turning to this clone: The junction departs from germline at one end; a sequencing error may be responsible.

Measured with immunoSEQ multiplex PCR; TCRdb has only the in-frame clones, and not every one. The sample consists of about 200,000 clones, 88% of them appearing once. The specimen sequenced was peripheral blood. This sequence was found in a man between 18 and 29 years old with active or convalescent COVID-19. The chain has TRBV7-8 and TRBJ2-7, with 10 bases identical to TRBD2. The CDR3: CASSLAGVSYEQYF. CDR3 bases: TGTGCCAGCAGCCTAGCGGGAGTCTCCTACGAGCAGTACTTC.